This T cell receptor beta chain stems from a study of blood T cells in healthy people across ages. In the study overall: There was about one barcoded beta molecule captured by template switching per two T cells.

This clonotype came up a few times. Its antigen remains unknown. Sample-barcoded 5' priming and a J-beta primer mix drove a second PCR of about 6 to 12 cycles. A template-switch adaptor with 12 random nucleotides tagged each cDNA molecule. TCRdb re-called the 5' RACE reads through MiXCR, storing one row per CDR3 protein. The data contain roughly 500,000 distinct CDR3 sequences, 27% of them singletons. Notes on the study in general: For the donors, CMV status was unknown and possibly confounded expanded clonotype changes. Observed TCR beta diversity per million T cells went down as age went up. This fall followed a roughly linear course with age.

This TCR derives from an older woman in good health. The specimen was blood.

CDR3 amino acids: CASSRTARGYTF. The CDR3 bases are TGTGCCAGCAGCCGGACAGCGAGAGGCTACACCTTC. V gene TRBV14 combines with J gene TRBJ1-2; possible D gene TRBD1, 6 bases. Trimming pared 4 bases from V and 8 bases from J, leaving 11 bases between. Germline V gene data show CDR1 as SGHDN and CDR2 as FVKESK. This CDR3 comprises 12 residues.